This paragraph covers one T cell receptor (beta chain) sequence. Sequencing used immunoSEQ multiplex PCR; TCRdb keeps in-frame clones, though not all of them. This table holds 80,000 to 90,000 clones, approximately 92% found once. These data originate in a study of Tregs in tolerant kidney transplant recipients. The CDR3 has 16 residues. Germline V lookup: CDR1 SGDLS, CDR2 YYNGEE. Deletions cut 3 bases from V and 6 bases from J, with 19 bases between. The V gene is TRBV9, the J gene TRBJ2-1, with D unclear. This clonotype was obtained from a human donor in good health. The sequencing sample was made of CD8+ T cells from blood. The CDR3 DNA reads TGTGCCAGCAGCGATCTGACCGAGACCTACTTCAATGAGCAGTTCTTC. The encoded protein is CASSDLTETYFNEQFF.